The T cell receptor beta chain under discussion was sequenced for a study of T-cell memory formation after mild COVID-19. General study results and limits: Some SARS-CoV-2-responding clones were already detected in memory before infection. The authors did not confirm SARS-CoV-2 specificity of second-wave clones peaking day 37. Those CD4+ clones that contracted were mainly in CM and EM (CD8+ ones in EMRA).

The CDR3 has 15 amino acids. Trimming took off 4 bases at V and 5 bases at J, with 16 bases between the two ends. Germline lookup yields CDR1 MNHEY and CDR2 SVGAGI. Of note for this clonotype: Its matching antigen is unknown.

Constant-segment primers served in 5'RACE that generated TCR alpha and TCR beta cDNA libraries bearing sample barcodes and UMIs. TCRdb independently ran MiXCR on the 5' RACE reads; one entry per CDR3 protein. The profile shows about 110,000 distinct CDR3 sequences, around 17% of them singletons. The chain carries TRBV6-5 and TRBJ2-3; perhaps TRBD2 as D (6 bases). The sequencing input was PBMCs or a T cell subset sorted from them (not recorded which). This TCR came from a man younger than 30 who had mild COVID-19 (a few samples of this study predate the infection). Cell type and time point are not known. CDR3 residues: CASSFGRGTRDTQYF. The CDR3 DNA reads as TGTGCCAGCAGTTTCGGCCGGGGGACGCGAGATACGCAGTATTTT.